This TCR beta chain came from a study of beta chain features in type 1 diabetes. Points from the study as a whole: Patients with Type 1 diabetes showed moderately but significantly shorter TCRB CDR3s in all four CD4+ subsets.

This CDR3 has 18 residues. The germline gives CDR1 SGDLS, CDR2 YYNGEE. The ends lost 3 bases at V and 4 bases at J; junction bases unmatched: 12. Worth noting for this clone: Its antigen is currently unknown.

It was one heparinised blood draw, averaging around 110 mL, that each donor gave. Expressed TCRB transcripts were sequenced because the isolated RNA had all been reverse transcribed beforehand. Sequencing was performed with immunoSEQ multiplex PCR; in TCRdb, only in-frame clones are kept and a portion is missing. The sample comprises approximately 280,000 clones, 14% to 15% of which are singletons, and roughly 0.015% rests with the top ten. The TCR originated in a man younger than 30 with type 1 diabetes. The rearrangement uses TRBV9 and TRBJ2-7; 14 positions agree with TRBD2. The sequencing input was naive CD4+ T cells from blood. As DNA, the CDR3 is TGTGCCAGCAGCGCGGGACTAGCGGGAGCTTCAGGGGAATACGAGCAGTACTTC. It specifies CASSAGLAGASGEYEQYF.